The TCR beta chain under discussion was sequenced for a study of cytomegalovirus exposure and HLA in healthy donors. Looking at the study overall: From 190 million or so T cells, an earlier analysis saw roughly 120 million unique TCR beta sequences.

Study-level findings and limits: In a later analysis, at a false discovery rate of 0.05, approximately 16,000 TCR beta sequences matched HLA alleles. CMV antigen specificity of a few CMV-associated chains was confirmed in vitro. Clonal expansion was found to be greater in HLA-associated TCR beta chains than in equally common others in a later analysis.

A word on this clone: Its target is not known.

The CDR3 sequence is 14 residues long. Looked up from germline, CDR1 is SGHDN and CDR2 is FVKESK. V lost 0 bases to trimming and J lost 5 bases, with 10 bases between them. This PCR relied on a set of 60 Vbeta primers and 13 Jbeta primers. Clones were sequenced by immunoSEQ multiplex PCR, and TCRdb holds only the in-frame ones, with some missing. This table has around 140,000 clones, around 10% appearing once. The chain joins TRBV14 to TRBJ2-5; D might be TRBD2 (5 bases). The sequence was collected from a woman aged 40 to 50 in good health and CMV-seropositive. Input material: PBMCs. The CDR3 coding sequence is TGTGCCAGCAGCCAAGATGGAGGTAGGGAGACCCAGTACTTC. It encodes CASSQDGGRETQYF.